This TCR beta chain was documented in a study of cytomegalovirus exposure and HLA in healthy donors. The PCR employed 60 Vbeta primers together with 13 Jbeta primers. Assay: immunoSEQ multiplex PCR; the TCRdb copy retains only in-frame clones and omits some. Among approximately 200,000 clones, approximately 79% were seen once, and the ten largest hold approximately 4.4%. Study conclusions and caveats: The study listed approximately 160 cytomegalovirus-associated TCR beta chains. Researchers reportedly found TCR beta sequences accurately predicted most subjects' HLA-A and HLA-B alleles.

Turning to this clone: Its antigen is not identified.

Germline values: CDR1 SGHAT, CDR2 FQNNGV. V lost 2 bases, J lost 2 bases, and 4 bases stayed unmatched. This CDR3 spans 16 amino acids. Sequencing input: PBMCs. This sequence originates from a woman aged 30 to 39 in good health and CMV-seropositive. The chain combines TRBV11-2 with TRBJ2-1; 9 bases are shared with TRBD2. CDR3 protein: CASSLSVAGAYNEQFF. The CDR3 bases are TGTGCCAGCAGCTTATCGGTAGCGGGAGCCTACAATGAGCAGTTCTTC.